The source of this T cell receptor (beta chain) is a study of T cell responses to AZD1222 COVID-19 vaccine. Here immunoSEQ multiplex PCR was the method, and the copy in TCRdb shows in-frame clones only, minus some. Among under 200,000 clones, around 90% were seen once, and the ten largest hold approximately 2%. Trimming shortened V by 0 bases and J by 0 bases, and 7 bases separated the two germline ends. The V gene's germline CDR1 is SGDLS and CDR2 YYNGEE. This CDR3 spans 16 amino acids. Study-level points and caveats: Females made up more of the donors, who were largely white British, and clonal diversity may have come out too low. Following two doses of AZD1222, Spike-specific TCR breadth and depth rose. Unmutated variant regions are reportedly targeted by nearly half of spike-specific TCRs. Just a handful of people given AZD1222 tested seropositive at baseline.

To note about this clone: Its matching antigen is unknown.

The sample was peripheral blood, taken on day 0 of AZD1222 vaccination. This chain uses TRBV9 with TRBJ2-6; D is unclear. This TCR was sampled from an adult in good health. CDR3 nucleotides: TGTGCCAGCAGCGTAGCTTCGGCCTCTGGGGCCAACGTCCTGACTTTC. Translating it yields CASSVASASGANVLTF.